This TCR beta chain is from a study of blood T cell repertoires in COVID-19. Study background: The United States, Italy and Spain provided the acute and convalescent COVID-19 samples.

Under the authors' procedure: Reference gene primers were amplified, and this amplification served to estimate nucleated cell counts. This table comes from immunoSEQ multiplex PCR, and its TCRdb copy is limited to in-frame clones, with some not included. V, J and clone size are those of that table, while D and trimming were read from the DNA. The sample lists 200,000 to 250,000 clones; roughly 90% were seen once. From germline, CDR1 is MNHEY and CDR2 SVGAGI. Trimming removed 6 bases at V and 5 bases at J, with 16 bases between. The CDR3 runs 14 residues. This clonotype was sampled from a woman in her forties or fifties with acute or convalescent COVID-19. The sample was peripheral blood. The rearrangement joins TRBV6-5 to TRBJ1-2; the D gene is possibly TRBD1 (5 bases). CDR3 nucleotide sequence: TGTGCCAGCAGGTATACAGGAACTGGTTATGGCTACACCTTC. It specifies CASRYTGTGYGYTF.